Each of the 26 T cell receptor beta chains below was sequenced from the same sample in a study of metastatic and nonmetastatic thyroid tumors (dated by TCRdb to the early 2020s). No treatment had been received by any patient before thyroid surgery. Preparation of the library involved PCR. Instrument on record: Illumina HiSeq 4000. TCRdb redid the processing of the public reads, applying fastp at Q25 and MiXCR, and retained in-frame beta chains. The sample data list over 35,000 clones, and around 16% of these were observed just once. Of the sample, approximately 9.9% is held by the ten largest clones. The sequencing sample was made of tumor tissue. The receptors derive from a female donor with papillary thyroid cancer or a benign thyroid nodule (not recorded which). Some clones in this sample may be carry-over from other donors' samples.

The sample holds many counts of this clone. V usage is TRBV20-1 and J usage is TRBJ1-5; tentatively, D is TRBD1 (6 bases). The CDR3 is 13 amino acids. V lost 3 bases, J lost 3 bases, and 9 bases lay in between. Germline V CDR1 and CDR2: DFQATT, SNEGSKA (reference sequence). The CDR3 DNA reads TGCAGTGCTAGGGTGGGGGCCAATCAGCCCCAGCATTTT. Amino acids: CSARVGANQPQHF.

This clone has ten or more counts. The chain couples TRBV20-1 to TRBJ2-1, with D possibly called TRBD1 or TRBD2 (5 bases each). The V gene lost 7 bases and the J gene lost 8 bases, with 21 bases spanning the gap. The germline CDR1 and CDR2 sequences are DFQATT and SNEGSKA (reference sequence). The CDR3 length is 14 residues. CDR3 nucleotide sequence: TGCAGTGGCTATGACCTGGGACCCTCCGATGAGCAGTTCTTC. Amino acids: CSGYDLGPSDEQFF.

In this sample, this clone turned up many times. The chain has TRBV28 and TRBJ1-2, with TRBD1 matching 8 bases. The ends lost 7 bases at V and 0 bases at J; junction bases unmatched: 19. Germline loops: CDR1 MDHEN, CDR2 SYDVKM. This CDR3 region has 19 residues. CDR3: CASTERISTGARANYGYTF. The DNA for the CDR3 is TGTGCCAGCACCGAAAGGATCTCGACAGGGGCTAGAGCTAACTATGGCTACACCTTC.

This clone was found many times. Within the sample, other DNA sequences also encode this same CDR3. CDR3 region: CATSRDGDRGPEKLFF. The CDR3 DNA is TGTGCCACCAGCAGAGATGGGGACAGGGGGCCTGAAAAACTGTTTTTT. The V gene is TRBV15, the J gene TRBJ1-4; 12 bases line up with TRBD1. Germline trimming cut 0 bases from V and 7 bases from J; bases unmatched to any gene: 3. This CDR3 has 16 amino acids. CDR1 and CDR2 (germline): LNHNV, YYDKDF (reference sequence).

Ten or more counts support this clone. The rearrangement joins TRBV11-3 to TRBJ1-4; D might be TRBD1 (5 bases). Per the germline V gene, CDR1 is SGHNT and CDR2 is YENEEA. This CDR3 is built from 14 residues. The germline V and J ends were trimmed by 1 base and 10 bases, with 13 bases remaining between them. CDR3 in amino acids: CASSLAFAGTKLFF. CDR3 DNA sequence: TGTGCCAGCAGCTTAGCTTTTGCAGGGACAAAACTGTTTTTT.

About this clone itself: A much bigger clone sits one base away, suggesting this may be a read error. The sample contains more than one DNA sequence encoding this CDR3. CDR3 DNA: TGTGCCAGCGGGGACAGGGCGTCTGAGAAACTGTTTTTT. Protein: CASGDRASEKLFF. The chain employs TRBV25-1 and TRBJ1-4, with 9 bases fitting TRBD1. The V and J ends lost 8 bases and 11 bases, in that order; junction bases with no gene match: 9. Germline V gene lookup returns CDR1 MGHDK and CDR2 SYGVNS. The CDR3 consists of 13 residues.

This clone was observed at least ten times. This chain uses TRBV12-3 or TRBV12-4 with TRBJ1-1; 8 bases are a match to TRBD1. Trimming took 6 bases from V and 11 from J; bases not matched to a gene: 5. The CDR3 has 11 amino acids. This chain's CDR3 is CASSLTGGAFF. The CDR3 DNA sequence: TGTGCCAGCAGCCTAACAGGGGGGGCTTTCTTT.

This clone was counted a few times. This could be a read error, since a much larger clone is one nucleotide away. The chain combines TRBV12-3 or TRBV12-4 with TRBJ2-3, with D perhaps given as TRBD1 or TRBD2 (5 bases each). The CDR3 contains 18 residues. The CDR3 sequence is CASPPAAGDPPSTYTQYF. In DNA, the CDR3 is TGTGCCAGCCCTCCCGCGGCCGGGGACCCCCCGAGCACATATACGCAGTATTTT.

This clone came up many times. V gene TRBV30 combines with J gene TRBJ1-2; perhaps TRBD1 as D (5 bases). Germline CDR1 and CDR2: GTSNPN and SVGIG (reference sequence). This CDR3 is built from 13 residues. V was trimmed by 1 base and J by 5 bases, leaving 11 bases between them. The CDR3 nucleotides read TGTGCCTGGAGTGGAAGACAGCCTTATGGCTACACCTTC. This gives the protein CAWSGRQPYGYTF.

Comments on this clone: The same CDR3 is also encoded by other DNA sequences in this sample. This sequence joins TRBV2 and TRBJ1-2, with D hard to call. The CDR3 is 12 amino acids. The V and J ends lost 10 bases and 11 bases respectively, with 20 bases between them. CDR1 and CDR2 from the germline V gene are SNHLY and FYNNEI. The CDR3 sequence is CATTIVRGGYTF. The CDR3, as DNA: TGTGCCACCACGATCGTTCGCGGCGGGTACACCTTC.

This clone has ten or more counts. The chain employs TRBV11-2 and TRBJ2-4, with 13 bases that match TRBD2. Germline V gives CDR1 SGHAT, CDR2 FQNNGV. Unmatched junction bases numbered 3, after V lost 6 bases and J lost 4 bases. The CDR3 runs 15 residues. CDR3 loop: CASRPTSGRKNIQYF. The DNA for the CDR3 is TGTGCCAGCAGACCGACTAGCGGGAGGAAAAACATTCAGTACTTC.

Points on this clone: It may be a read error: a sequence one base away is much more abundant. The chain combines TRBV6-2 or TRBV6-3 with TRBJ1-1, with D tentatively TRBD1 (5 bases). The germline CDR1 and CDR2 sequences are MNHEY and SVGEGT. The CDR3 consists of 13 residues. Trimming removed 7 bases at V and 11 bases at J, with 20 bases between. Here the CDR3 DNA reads TGTGCCAGCATCCTAACCGGGACCTCAAGGGCTTTCTTT. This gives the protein CASILTGTSRAFF.

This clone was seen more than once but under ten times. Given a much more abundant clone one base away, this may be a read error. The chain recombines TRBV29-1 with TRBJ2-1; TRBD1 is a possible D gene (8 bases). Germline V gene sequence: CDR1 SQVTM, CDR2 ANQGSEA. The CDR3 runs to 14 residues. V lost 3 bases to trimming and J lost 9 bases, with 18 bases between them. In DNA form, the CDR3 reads TGCAGCGTTGAGGTGGACACAGGGGGGGGTGAGCAGTTCTTC. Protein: CSVEVDTGGGEQFF.

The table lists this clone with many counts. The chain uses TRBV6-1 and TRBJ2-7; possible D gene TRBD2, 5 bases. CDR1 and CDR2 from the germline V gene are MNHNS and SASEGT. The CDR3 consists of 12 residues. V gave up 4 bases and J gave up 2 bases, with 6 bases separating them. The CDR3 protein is CASSGRPYEQYF. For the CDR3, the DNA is TGTGCCAGCAGTGGGAGGCCCTACGAGCAGTACTTC.

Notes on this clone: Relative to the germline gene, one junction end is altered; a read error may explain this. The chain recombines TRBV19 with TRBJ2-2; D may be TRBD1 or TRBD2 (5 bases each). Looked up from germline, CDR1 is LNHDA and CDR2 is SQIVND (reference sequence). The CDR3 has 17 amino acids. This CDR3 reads CANSPGPLGPHTGELFF. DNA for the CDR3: TGTGCCAATAGTCCGGGACCCCTTGGTCCTCACACCGGGGAGCTGTTTTTT.

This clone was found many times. The CDR3 sequence is CASSQRTGNEKLFF. CDR3 DNA sequence: TGTGCCAGCAGCCAAAGGACAGGCAATGAAAAACTGTTTTTT. This sequence joins TRBV3-1 and TRBJ1-4; 7 nucleotides agree with TRBD1. The CDR3 loop spans 14 amino acids. Germline V gene sequence: CDR1 LGHDT, CDR2 YNNKEL (reference sequence). V lost 2 bases to trimming and J lost 5 bases; unmatched junction nucleotides: 2.

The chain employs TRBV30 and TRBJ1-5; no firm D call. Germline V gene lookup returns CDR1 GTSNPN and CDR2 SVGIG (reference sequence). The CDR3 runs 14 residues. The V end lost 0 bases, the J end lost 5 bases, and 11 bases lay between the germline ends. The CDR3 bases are TGTGCCTGGAGTGTTCGGCAGACGTATCAGCCCCAGCATTTT. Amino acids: CAWSVRQTYQPQHF.

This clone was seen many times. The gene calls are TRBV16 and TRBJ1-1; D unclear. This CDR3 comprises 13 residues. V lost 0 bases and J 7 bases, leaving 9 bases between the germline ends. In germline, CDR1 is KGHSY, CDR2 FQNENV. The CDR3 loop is CASSQSPVGEAFF. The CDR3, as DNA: TGTGCCAGCAGCCAATCGCCAGTGGGTGAAGCTTTCTTT.

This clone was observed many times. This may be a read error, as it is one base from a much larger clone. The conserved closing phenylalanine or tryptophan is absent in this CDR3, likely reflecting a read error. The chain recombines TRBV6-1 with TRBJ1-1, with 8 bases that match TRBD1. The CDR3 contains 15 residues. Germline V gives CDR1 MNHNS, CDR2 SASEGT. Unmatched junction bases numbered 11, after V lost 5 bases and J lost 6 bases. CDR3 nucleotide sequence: TGTGCCAGCAGTCCACGGACAGGGAATATTGCTGAAGCTTTCCTT. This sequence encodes CASSPRTGNIAEAFL.

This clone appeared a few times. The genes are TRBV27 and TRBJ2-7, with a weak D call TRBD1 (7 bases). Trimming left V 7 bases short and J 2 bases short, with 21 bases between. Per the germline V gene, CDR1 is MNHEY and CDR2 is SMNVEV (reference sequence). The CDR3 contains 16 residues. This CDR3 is CASIFHQGGIAYEQYF. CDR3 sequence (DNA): TGTGCCAGCATTTTCCACCAGGGGGGCATAGCCTACGAGCAGTACTTC.

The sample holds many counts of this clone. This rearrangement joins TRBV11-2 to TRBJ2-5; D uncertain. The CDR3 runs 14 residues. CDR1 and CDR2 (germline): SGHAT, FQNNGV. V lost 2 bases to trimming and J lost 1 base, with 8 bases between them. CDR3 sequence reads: CASSLLVGQETQYF. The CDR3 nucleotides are TGTGCCAGCAGCTTACTTGTGGGCCAAGAGACCCAGTACTTC.

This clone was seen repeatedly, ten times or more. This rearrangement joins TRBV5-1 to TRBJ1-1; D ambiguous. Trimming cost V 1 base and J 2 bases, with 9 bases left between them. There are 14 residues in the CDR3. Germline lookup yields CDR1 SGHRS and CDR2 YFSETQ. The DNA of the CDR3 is TGCGCCAGCAGCTTGAGGTACACCAACACTGAAGCTTTCTTT. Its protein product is CASSLRYTNTEAFF.

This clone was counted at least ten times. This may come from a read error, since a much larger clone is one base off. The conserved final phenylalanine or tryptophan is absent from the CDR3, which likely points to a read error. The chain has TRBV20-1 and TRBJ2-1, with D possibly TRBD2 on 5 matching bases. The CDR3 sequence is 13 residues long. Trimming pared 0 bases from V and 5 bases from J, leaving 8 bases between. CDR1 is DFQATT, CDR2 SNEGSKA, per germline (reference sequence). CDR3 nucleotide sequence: TGCAGTGCTAGAGACCAGACTAACAATGAGCAGTTCCTC. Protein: CSARDQTNNEQFL.

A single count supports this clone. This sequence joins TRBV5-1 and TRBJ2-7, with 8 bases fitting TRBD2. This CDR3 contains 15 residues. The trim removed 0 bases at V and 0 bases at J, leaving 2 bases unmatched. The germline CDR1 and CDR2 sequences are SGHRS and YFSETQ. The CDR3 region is CASSLAGTSSYEQYF. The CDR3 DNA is TGCGCCAGCAGCTTGGCCGGGACTAGCTCCTACGAGCAGTACTTC. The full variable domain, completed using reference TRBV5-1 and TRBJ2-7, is KAGVTQTPRYLIKTRGQQVTLSCSPISGHRSVSWYQQTPGQGLQFLFEYFSETQRNKGNFPGRFSGRQFSNSRSEMNVSTLELGDSALYLCASSLAGTSSYEQYFGPGTRLTVT.

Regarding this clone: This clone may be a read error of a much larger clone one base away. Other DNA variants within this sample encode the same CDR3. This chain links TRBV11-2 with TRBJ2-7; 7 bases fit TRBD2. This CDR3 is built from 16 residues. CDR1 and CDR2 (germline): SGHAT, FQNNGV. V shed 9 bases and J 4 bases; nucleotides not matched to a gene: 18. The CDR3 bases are TGTGCCAGTACCCCGGGGGGTAGCGGAAGATCATACGAGCAGTACTTC. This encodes CASTPGGSGRSYEQYF.

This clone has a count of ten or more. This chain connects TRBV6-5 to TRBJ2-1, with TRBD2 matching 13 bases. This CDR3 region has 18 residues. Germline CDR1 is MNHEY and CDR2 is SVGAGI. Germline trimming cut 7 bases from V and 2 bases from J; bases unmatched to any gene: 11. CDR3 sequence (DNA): TGTGCCAGCACCCCCTTTTTGACTAGCGGGAGGCCCTACAATGAGCAGTTCTTC. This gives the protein CASTPFLTSGRPYNEQFF.